This T cell receptor beta chain was identified in a study of technical replicates of blood from a handful of donors. With V trimmed by 6 bases and J by 2 bases, 3 bases remained unmatched. The CDR3 runs 13 residues. Germline V gene sequence: CDR1 MGHRA, CDR2 YSYEKL. Sequenced by immunoSEQ multiplex PCR; TCRdb stores in-frame clones only, minus some. This sample carries about 91,000 clones, just under 95% of them seen once, and the ten largest clones take 0.2% to 0.3%. The chain is built from TRBV4-1 and TRBJ1-1; 7 nucleotides agree with TRBD1. The TCR was taken from a human donor in good health. The sequencing sample was made of T cells isolated from PBMCs. This CDR3 is CASRGQPNTEAFF. The CDR3 DNA is TGCGCCAGCAGGGGACAGCCTAACACTGAAGCTTTCTTT.